The present T cell receptor beta chain was sequenced within a study of cytomegalovirus exposure and HLA in healthy donors. As to this clone: Its antigen is currently unknown.

The study's findings and limits: Previously analyzed data showed that most TCR beta V segments were productive at a frequency of about 90% or about 30%.

The PCR employed 60 Vbeta primers together with 13 Jbeta primers. Clones were read by immunoSEQ multiplex PCR, and TCRdb kept only the in-frame ones, dropping some. The profile shows about 200,000 clones, around 83% of them singletons. Germline CDR1 LGHNA, CDR2 YNFKEQ. Trimming at V came to 6 bases and at J to 2 bases, leaving 4 bases not matched to a gene. CDR3 size: 15 residues. V and J are TRBV4-2 and TRBJ2-1, with 10 bases that match TRBD2. The material sequenced was PBMCs. The receptor's source is a middle-aged woman in good health and CMV-seronegative. The CDR3 DNA sequence: TGTGCCAGCAGGCCCGGGACTAGCGCCTACAATGAGCAGTTCTTC. It specifies CASRPGTSAYNEQFF.